This entry lists 21 T cell receptor beta chains sequenced from one sample in a study of T cell repertoires in cytomegalovirus infection. These TCRs are of unknown antigen specificity. TCRdb independently ran MiXCR on the reads; one entry per CDR3 protein. The sample lists more than 250,000 distinct CDR3 sequences; roughly 25% were seen once. Sequencing was performed on cultured PBMCs, taken from culture after CMV antigen stimulation. Receptor source: a human donor in good health (CMV status not recorded). Some clones in this sample may be carry-over from other donors' samples.

This clonotype showed up just a few times. V gene TRBV24-1 combines with J gene TRBJ2-1; D tentatively fits TRBD1 or TRBD2 (6 bases each). This CDR3 has 16 residues. V gave up 2 bases and J gave up 6 bases, with 16 bases separating them. The germline V gene encodes CDR1 KGHDR and CDR2 SFDVKD. This CDR3 reads CATSDYAQEGGNEQFF. The CDR3 DNA reads as TGTGCCACCAGTGATTACGCGCAGGAGGGGGGCAATGAGCAGTTCTTC.

V usage is TRBV7-2 and J usage is TRBJ1-2; D is ambiguous. The CDR3 totals 15 residues. Germline V gene sequence: CDR1 SGHTA, CDR2 FQGNSA. V was clipped by 0 bases and J by 4 bases, with 12 bases between them. In DNA, the CDR3 is TGTGCCAGCAGCTTAGCCCCGCCGGCCGGCTATGGCTACACCTTC. Translating gives CASSLAPPAGYGYTF.

A few counts support this clonotype. The chain carries TRBV24-1 and TRBJ2-3, with TRBD2 matching over 12 bases. This CDR3 spans 17 amino acids. The V segment lost 3 bases and the J segment 1 base; nucleotides outside the gene matches: 4. Germline CDR1 reads KGHDR; CDR2 reads SFDVKD. This CDR3 is CATSDPWTSGGTDTQYF. CDR3 in DNA: TGTGCCACCAGTGATCCATGGACTAGCGGGGGCACAGATACGCAGTATTTT.

The table lists this clonotype with a few counts. CDR3 region: CASSPVGGLDEKLFF. Written as DNA, the CDR3 is TGTGCCAGCAGTCCGGTGGGGGGCTTGGATGAAAAACTGTTTTTT. The chain couples TRBV28 to TRBJ1-4; a possible D gene is TRBD1 (6 bases). V lost 5 bases to trimming and J lost 6 bases, with 16 bases between them. CDR1 is MDHEN and CDR2 is SYDVKM in the germline V gene. The CDR3 length is 15 residues.

Many counts were recorded for this clonotype. The rearrangement joins TRBV6-1 to TRBJ2-1, with 15 positions matching TRBD2. The CDR3 has 16 residues. Germline lookup yields CDR1 MNHNS and CDR2 SASEGT. Losses at the gene ends were 6 bases for V and 10 bases for J; bases not matched to a gene: 10. DNA for the CDR3: TGTGCCAGCAGACGCCGGACTAGCGGGAGGGCCGGGGAGCAGTTCTTC. Translation: CASRRRTSGRAGEQFF.

This clonotype appeared a few times. The rearrangement uses TRBV15 and TRBJ1-5; maybe TRBD1 (5 bases). The CDR3 runs 16 residues. V was pared by 1 base and J by 0 bases, with 10 bases between. Germline V lookup: CDR1 LNHNV, CDR2 YYDKDF (reference sequence). CDR3 in DNA: TGTGCCACCAGCAGAGCTAGACAGAATAGCAATCAGCCCCAGCATTTT. Translated, it gives CATSRARQNSNQPQHF.

This clonotype was picked up many times. This sequence joins TRBV7-2 and TRBJ2-7; 8 bases are a match to TRBD1. The CDR3 extends over 13 amino acids. The V and J ends lost 4 bases and 5 bases, in that order; junction bases with no gene match: 4. Germline V CDR1 and CDR2: SGHTA, FQGNSA. Written as DNA, the CDR3 is TGTGCCAGCAGCTCAGGACAGGGTAACGAGCAGTACGTC. It specifies CASSSGQGNEQYV.

V gene TRBV7-3 combines with J gene TRBJ1-1, with a possible D match to TRBD1 (6 bases). Per germline, CDR1 SGHTA and CDR2 FQGTGA. The CDR3 totals 14 residues. Trimming cost V 2 bases and J 2 bases, with 9 bases left between them. This CDR3 is CASSLLDSNTEAFF. As DNA, the CDR3 is TGTGCCAGCAGCTTATTGGACAGCAACACTGAAGCTTTCTTT. Together with reference TRBV7-3 and TRBJ1-1, the CDR3 gives the full variable domain: GAGVSQTPSNKVTEKGKYVELRCDPISGHTALYWYRQSLGQGPEFLIYFQGTGAADDSGLPNDRFFAVRPEGSVSTLKIQRTERGDSAVYLCASSLLDSNTEAFFGQGTRLTVV.

There are a few counts of this clonotype. V usage is TRBV6-2 or TRBV6-3 and J usage is TRBJ2-7; D perhaps matches TRBD1 (6 bases). Germline-derived CDR1 and CDR2 are MNHEY and SVGEGT. V shed 6 bases and J shed 3 bases, with 12 bases lying between them. The CDR3 is 13 amino acids. The CDR3: CASRSRDNYEQYF. Written as DNA, the CDR3 is TGTGCCAGCAGGAGCAGGGACAACTACGAGCAGTACTTC.

V and J are TRBV19 and TRBJ1-1; D is possibly TRBD1 (5 bases). The CDR3 is 14 residues long. Trimming stripped 6 bases from V and 0 bases from J, with 11 bases between. The V gene's germline CDR1 is LNHDA and CDR2 SQIVND (reference sequence). CDR3 sequence: CASSPDSVNTEAFF. CDR3 bases: TGTGCCAGTAGCCCCGACAGCGTGAACACTGAAGCTTTCTTT. Using reference TRBV19 and TRBJ1-1 for the parts outside the CDR3, the full variable domain is DGGITQSPKYLFRKEGQNVTLSCEQNLNHDAMYWYRQDPGQGLRLIYYSQIVNDFQKGDIAEGYSVSREKKESFPLTVTSAQKNPTAFYLCASSPDSVNTEAFFGQGTRLTVV.

The V call is TRBV30, the J call TRBJ2-5; D unclear. CDR1 is GTSNPN, CDR2 SVGIG, per germline (reference sequence). V was shortened by 0 bases and J by 5 bases, with 4 bases between the two germline ends. The CDR3 covers 11 residues. CDR3: CAWSVKETQYF. DNA of the CDR3: TGTGCCTGGAGTGTAAAGGAGACCCAGTACTTC. Filled out from reference TRBV30 and TRBJ2-5, the complete variable domain reads SQTIHQWPATLVQPVGSPLSLECTVEGTSNPNLYWYRQAAGRGLQLLFYSVGIGQISSEVPQNLSASRPQDRQFILSSKKLLLSDSGFYLCAWSVKETQYFGPGTRLLVL.

The CDR3 spells CASSATATNEKLFF. The DNA for the CDR3 is TGTGCCAGCAGCGCCACGGCCACTAATGAAAAACTGTTTTTT. This chain links TRBV9 with TRBJ1-4, with D uncertain. CDR1 is SGDLS, CDR2 YYNGEE, per germline. CDR3 length: 14 amino acids. V was trimmed by 3 bases and J by 2 bases, leaving 8 bases between them. Using reference TRBV9 and TRBJ1-4 for the parts outside the CDR3, the full variable domain is DSGVTQTPKHLITATGQRVTLRCSPRSGDLSVYWYQQSLDQGLQFLIQYYNGEERAKGNILERFSAQQFPDLHSELNLSSLELGDSALYFCASSATATNEKLFFGSGTQLSVL.

The chain carries TRBV19 and TRBJ2-2, with TRBD2 identical over 10 bases. The CDR3 is 18 residues long. Germline values: CDR1 LNHDA, CDR2 SQIVND (reference sequence). J gave up 7 bases and V 4 bases, and 15 bases lay outside the gene matches. CDR3 in DNA: TGTGCCAGTAGTACCCCCCGGAAGGCTAGCGGGAGTGTCGGGGAGCTGTTTTTT. This codes for CASSTPRKASGSVGELFF.

The table lists this clonotype with many counts. An end of the junction differs from the germline gene, which may be a read error. CDR3: CASSLDRDYGYTF. CDR3 nucleotides: TGTGCCAGCAGCTTAGACCGGGACTATGGCTACACCTTC. The gene calls are TRBV5-1 and TRBJ1-2; no clear D gene. CDR3 length: 13 residues. The germline gives CDR1 SGHRS, CDR2 YFSETQ. Together with reference TRBV5-1 and TRBJ1-2, the CDR3 gives the full variable domain: KAGVTQTPRYLIKTRGQQVTLSCSPISGHRSVSWYQQTPGQGLQFLFEYFSETQRNKGNFPGRFSGRQFSNSRSEMNVSTLELGDSALYLCASSLDRDYGYTFGSGTRLTVV.

Details on this clonotype: The CDR3 end shows no conserved phenylalanine or tryptophan, and so a read error is likely. The V and J genes are TRBV4-2 and TRBJ2-1; perhaps TRBD2 as D (6 bases). V lost 0 bases, J lost 11 bases, and 14 bases lay in between. Germline V gene lookup returns CDR1 LGHNA and CDR2 YNFKEQ. The CDR3 length is 14 residues. The CDR3 here is CASSQDRGGTKQFS. CDR3 DNA sequence: TGTGCCAGCAGCCAAGATCGTGGCGGGACGAAGCAGTTCTCC.

This clonotype was seen only a few times. The chain recombines TRBV11-2 with TRBJ2-3; TRBD2 might be the D (5 bases). The CDR3 totals 15 residues. The ends were cut back, 0 bases at V and 6 bases at J, with 13 bases in the middle. Germline CDR1 and CDR2: SGHAT and FQNNGV. The CDR3 DNA reads as TGTGCCAGCAGCTTAGACGGGAATGCTCGGGATACGCAGTATTTT. This encodes CASSLDGNARDTQYF.

The chain couples TRBV28 to TRBJ2-1; 8 nucleotides line up with TRBD2. J lost 2 bases, V lost 3 bases, and 3 bases had no gene match. The CDR3 length is 15 residues. CDR1 MDHEN and CDR2 SYDVKM come from the germline V gene. CDR3 residues: CASSLIAGTYNEQFF. The CDR3 DNA reads as TGTGCCAGCAGTTTGATAGCGGGGACCTACAATGAGCAGTTCTTC. The full variable domain, in which reference TRBV28 and TRBJ2-1 provide the parts outside the CDR3, is DVKVTQSSRYLVKRTGEKVFLECVQDMDHENMFWYRQDPGLGLRLIYFSYDVKMKEKGDIPEGYSVSREKKERFSLILESASTNQTSMYLCASSLIAGTYNEQFFGPGTRLTVL.

A few counts support this clonotype. The J gene is TRBJ1-6, the V gene TRBV6-1, with 7 bases lining up with TRBD1. With 7 bases clipped from V and 5 bases from J, the junction kept 2 bases outside the gene matches. Germline V CDR1 and CDR2: MNHNS, SASEGT. The CDR3 runs to 13 residues. CDR3 amino acids: CASKDRDNSPLHF. DNA for the CDR3: TGTGCCAGCAAAGACAGGGATAATTCACCCCTCCACTTT.

This clonotype was counted only a few times. The V gene is TRBV6-2 or TRBV6-3, the J gene TRBJ2-1, with D possibly being TRBD1 (6 bases). CDR1 is MNHEY, CDR2 SVGEGT, per germline. Trimming removed 1 base from V and 8 bases from J, with 21 bases in between. The CDR3 sequence is 17 residues long. The CDR3 bases are TGTGCCAGCAGTTACTTCTACCGGGACACGGGGAAAGATGAGCAGTTCTTC. This codes for CASSYFYRDTGKDEQFF.

The chain joins TRBV12-3 or TRBV12-4 to TRBJ1-4; D is uncertain. V lost 6 bases, J lost 0 bases, and 20 bases lay in between. CDR3 size: 18 residues. The CDR3, as DNA: TGTGCCAGCAGCCCCTCCCACGGATGGAGGACAACTAATGAAAAACTGTTTTTT. Residues: CASSPSHGWRTTNEKLFF.

The chain couples TRBV6-6 to TRBJ2-2; no definite D call. The germline V gene encodes CDR1 MNHNY and CDR2 SVGAGI (reference sequence). The CDR3 sequence is 12 residues long. Between the trimmed V and J ends, which lost 3 bases and 7 bases, there was a span of 6 bases. The CDR3 sequence is CASSYRSGELFF. The DNA for the CDR3 is TGTGCCAGCAGTTATCGGAGCGGGGAGCTGTTTTTT.